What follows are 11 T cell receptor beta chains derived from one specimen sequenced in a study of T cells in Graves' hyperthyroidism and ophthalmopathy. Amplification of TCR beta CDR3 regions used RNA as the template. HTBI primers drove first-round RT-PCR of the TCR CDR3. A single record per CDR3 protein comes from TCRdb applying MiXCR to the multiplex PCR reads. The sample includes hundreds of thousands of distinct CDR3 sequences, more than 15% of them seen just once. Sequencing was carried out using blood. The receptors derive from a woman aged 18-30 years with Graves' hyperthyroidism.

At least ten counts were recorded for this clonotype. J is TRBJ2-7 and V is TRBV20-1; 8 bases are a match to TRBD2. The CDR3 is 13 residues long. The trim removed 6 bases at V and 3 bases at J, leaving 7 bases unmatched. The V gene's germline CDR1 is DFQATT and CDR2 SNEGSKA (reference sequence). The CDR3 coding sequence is TGCAGTGCCTCACCCGGGACTAGCTACGAGCAGTACTTC. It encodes CSASPGTSYEQYF.

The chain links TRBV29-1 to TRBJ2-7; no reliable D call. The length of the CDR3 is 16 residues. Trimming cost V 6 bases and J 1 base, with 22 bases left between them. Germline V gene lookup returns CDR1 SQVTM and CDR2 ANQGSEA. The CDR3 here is CSVKTASDLWSYEQYF. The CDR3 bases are TGCAGCGTCAAGACGGCATCGGATTTATGGTCCTACGAGCAGTACTTC.

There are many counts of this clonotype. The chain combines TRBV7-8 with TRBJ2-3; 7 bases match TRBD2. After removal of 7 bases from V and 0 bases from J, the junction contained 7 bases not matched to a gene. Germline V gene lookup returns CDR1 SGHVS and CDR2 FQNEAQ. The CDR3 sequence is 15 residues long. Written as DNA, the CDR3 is TGTGCCAGCACCCCGGGGGGATGGAGCACAGATACGCAGTATTTT. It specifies CASTPGGWSTDTQYF.

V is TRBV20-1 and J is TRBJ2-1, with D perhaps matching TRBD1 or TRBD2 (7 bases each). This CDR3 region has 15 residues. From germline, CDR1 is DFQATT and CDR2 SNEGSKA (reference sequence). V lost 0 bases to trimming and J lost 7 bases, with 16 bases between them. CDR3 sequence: CSARETGGTENEQFF. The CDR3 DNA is TGCAGTGCTAGAGAGACCGGGGGGACAGAAAATGAGCAGTTCTTC.

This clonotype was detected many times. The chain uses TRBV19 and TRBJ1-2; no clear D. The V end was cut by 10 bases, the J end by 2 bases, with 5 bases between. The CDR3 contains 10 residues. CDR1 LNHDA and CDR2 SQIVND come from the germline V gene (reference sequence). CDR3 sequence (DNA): TGTGCCACCGAAAACTATGGCTACACCTTC. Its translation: CATENYGYTF.

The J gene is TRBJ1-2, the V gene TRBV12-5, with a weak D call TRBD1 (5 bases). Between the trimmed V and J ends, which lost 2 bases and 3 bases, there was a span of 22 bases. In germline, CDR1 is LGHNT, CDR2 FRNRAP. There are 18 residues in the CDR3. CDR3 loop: CASGLPRFLKMGDYGYTF. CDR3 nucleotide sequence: TGTGCTAGTGGTTTGCCCCGATTCCTTAAAATGGGGGACTATGGCTACACCTTC.

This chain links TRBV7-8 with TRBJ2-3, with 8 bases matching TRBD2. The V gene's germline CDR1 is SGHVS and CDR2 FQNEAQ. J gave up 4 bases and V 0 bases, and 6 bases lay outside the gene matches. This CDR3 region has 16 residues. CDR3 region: CASSLAAGGLPDTQYF. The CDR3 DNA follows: TGTGCCAGCAGCTTAGCCGCGGGGGGCCTACCAGATACGCAGTATTTT.

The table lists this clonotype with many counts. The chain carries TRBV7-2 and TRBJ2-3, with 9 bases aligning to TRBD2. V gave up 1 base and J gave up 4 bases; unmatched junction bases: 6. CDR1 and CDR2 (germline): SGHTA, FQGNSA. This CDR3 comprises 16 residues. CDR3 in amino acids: CASSLVAGGLADTQYF. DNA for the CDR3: TGTGCCAGCAGCTTAGTGGCGGGGGGGCTCGCAGATACGCAGTATTTT. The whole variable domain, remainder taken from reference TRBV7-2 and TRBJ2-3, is GAGVSQSPSNKVTEKGKDVELRCDPISGHTALYWYRQSLGQGLEFLIYFQGNSAPDKSGLPSDRFSAERTGGSVSTLTIQRTQQEDSAVYLCASSLVAGGLADTQYFGPGTRLTVL.

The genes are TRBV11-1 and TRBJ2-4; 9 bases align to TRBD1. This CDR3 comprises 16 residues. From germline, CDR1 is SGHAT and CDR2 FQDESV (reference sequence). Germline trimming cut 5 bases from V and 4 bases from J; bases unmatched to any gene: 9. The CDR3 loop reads CASSPALGQGKNIQYF. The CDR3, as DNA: TGTGCCAGCAGCCCAGCCCTTGGACAGGGGAAAAACATTCAGTACTTC.

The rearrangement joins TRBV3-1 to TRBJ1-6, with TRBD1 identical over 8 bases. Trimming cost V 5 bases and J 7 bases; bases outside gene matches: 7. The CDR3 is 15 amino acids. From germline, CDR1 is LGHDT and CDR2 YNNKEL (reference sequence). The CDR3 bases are TGTGCCAGCAGCGCCCGGGACAGGCTGAATTCACCCCTCCACTTT. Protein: CASSARDRLNSPLHF.

DNA of the CDR3: TGTGCCAGCAGGTGGGGGGGGTCGGACACCGGGGAGCTGTTTTTT. It encodes CASRWGGSDTGELFF. V gene TRBV9 combines with J gene TRBJ2-2, with 7 bases identical to TRBD2. This CDR3 comprises 15 residues. Germline V gene sequence: CDR1 SGDLS, CDR2 YYNGEE. Trimming cost V 5 bases and J 3 bases; bases outside gene matches: 7. Using reference TRBV9 and TRBJ2-2 for the parts outside the CDR3, the full variable domain is DSGVTQTPKHLITATGQRVTLRCSPRSGDLSVYWYQQSLDQGLQFLIQYYNGEERAKGNILERFSAQQFPDLHSELNLSSLELGDSALYFCASRWGGSDTGELFFGEGSRLTVL.